The clone carrying this TCR beta chain was seen a few times. The sample is drawn from a study of blood T cells in healthy people across ages. The V end was cut by 1 base, the J end by 8 bases, with 10 bases between. CDR1 is SGHRS and CDR2 is YFSETQ in the germline V gene. This CDR3 has 14 amino acids. There were healthy Caucasian individuals from Russia, aged roughly 6 to 95, serving as donors. Roughly 10 milliliters of peripheral blood were drawn from each donor. Extracted total RNA amounted to at least 5.5 micrograms for each sample. Next came a second PCR, run for 7 to 11 cycles, which used a sample-barcoded 5' primer along with a J-beta primer mix. A single record per CDR3 protein comes from TCRdb applying MiXCR to the 5' RACE reads. The sample holds hundreds of thousands of distinct CDR3 sequences, more than 50% seen once.

The chain recombines TRBV5-1 with TRBJ1-6, with D perhaps matching TRBD1 (5 bases). The sample comprised blood. This clonotype originated in a man aged 35-49 years in good health. CDR3 nucleotides: TGCGCCAGCAGCTTGCAGGACAACGATTCACCCCTCCACTTT. Translation gives CASSLQDNDSPLHF.